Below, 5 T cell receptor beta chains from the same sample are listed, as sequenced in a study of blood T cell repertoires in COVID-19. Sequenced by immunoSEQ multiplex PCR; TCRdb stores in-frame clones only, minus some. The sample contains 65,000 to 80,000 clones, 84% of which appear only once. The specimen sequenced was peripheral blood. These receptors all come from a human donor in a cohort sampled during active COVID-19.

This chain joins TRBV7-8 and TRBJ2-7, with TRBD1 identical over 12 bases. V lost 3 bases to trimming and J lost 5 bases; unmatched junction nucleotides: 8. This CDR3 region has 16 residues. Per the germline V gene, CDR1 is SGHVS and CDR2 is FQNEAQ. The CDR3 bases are TGTGCCAGCAGCTTCCCCGGGACAGGGGGCTCGAACGAGCAGTACTTC. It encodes CASSFPGTGGSNEQYF.

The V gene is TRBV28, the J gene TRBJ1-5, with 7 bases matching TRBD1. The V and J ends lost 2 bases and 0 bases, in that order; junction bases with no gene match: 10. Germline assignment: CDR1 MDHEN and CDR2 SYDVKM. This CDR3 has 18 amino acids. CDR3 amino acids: CASSLPQGRGVSNQPQHF. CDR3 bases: TGTGCCAGCAGTTTACCCCAGGGCAGGGGGGTTAGCAATCAGCCCCAGCATTTT.

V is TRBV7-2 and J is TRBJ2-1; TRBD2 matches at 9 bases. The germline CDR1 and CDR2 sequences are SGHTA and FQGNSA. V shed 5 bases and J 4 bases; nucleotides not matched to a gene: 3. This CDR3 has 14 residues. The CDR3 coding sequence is TGTGCCAGCAGCGCTAGCGGGGCGTACAATGAGCAGTTCTTC. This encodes CASSASGAYNEQFF.

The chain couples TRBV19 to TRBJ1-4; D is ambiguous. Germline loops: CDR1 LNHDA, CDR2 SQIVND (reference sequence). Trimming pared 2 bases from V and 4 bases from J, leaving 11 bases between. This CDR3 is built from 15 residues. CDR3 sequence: CASSITTMSNEKLFF. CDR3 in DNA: TGTGCCAGTAGTATAACGACAATGAGTAATGAAAAACTGTTTTTT.

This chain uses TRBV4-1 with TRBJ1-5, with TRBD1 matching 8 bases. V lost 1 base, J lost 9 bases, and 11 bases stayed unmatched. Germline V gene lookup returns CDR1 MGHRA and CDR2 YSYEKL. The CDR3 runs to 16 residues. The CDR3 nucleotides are TGCGCCAGCAGCCAAGGGATGGCCAGGGGGCCGTTGCCCCAGCATTTT. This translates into CASSQGMARGPLPQHF.